The T cell receptor beta chain described here comes from a study of cytomegalovirus exposure and HLA in healthy donors. This CDR3 is built from 12 residues. V was trimmed by 6 bases and J by 6 bases, leaving 11 bases between them. CDR1 WNHNN and CDR2 SYGVQD come from the germline V gene (reference sequence). Use of 60 Vbeta and 13 Jbeta primers characterized the PCR. Data came from immunoSEQ multiplex PCR; TCRdb stores just in-frame clones and leaves some out. Among about 200,000 clones, about two thirds were seen once, and the ten largest hold 2.5% to 3%. This clone has a handful of counts. This chain uses TRBV10-1 with TRBJ1-1; no clear D gene. The receptor's source is a middle-aged man in good health and CMV-seropositive. The source material was PBMCs. The chain's CDR3 is CASRLTYAEAFF. CDR3 bases: TGCGCCAGCAGGCTGACATACGCTGAAGCTTTCTTT.